The clone carrying this TCR beta chain showed up just a few times. This sample is part of a study of T cells after yellow fever vaccination. TCRdb recomputed calls from the 5' RACE reads with MiXCR, one row per CDR3 protein. The sample lists some 350,000 distinct CDR3 sequences; approximately 3.9% were seen once. The CDR3 contains 14 residues. Trimming took 4 bases from V and 6 from J; bases not matched to a gene: 8. The germline CDR1 and CDR2 sequences are ENHRY and SYGVKD. Sample: PBMCs, taken 5 days after the yellow fever booster vaccination. This receptor was obtained from a man aged 18 to 29 who received the YFV17D yellow fever vaccine. The chain joins TRBV10-3 to TRBJ1-1, with 7 bases lining up with TRBD1. This CDR3 reads CAISATTGFAEAFF. The CDR3 DNA is TGTGCCATCAGTGCCACGACAGGGTTCGCTGAAGCTTTCTTT.